Listed below are T cell receptor beta chains from one sample, sequenced in a study of blood T cell repertoires in COVID-19. Here immunoSEQ multiplex PCR was the method, and the copy in TCRdb shows in-frame clones only, minus some. The sample lists about 150,000 clones, about 83% seen once, with under 3.5% in the top ten. Sequenced material: peripheral blood. These receptors were taken from a woman over 75 with COVID-19, enrolled during active disease. The CDR3 runs from the conserved cysteine through the conserved F or W. The D gene is left open where the match is weak. The size of a clone is reported for some rows only, either as once, few or many, or as a class for expanded clones.

d_call	v_call	j_call	clone_size	cdr3_aa	cdr3_nt
TRBD2	TRBV28	TRBJ2-5	.	CASSLNRLAGGQETQYF	TGTGCCAGCAGTCTCAATCGACTAGCGGGAGGACAAGAGACCCAGTACTTC
TRBD1	TRBV11-2	TRBJ1-2	.	CASSLDAGTGVYGYTF	TGTGCCAGCAGCTTAGATGCGGGGACAGGCGTCTATGGCTACACCTTC
TRBD1	TRBV11-2	TRBJ1-5	.	CASSLEGGHWQPQHF	TGTGCCAGCAGCTTAGAAGGGGGCCATTGGCAGCCCCAGCATTTT
.	TRBV20-1	TRBJ2-2	many	CSASRDNRGGELFF	TGCAGTGCTAGTAGGGACAATCGAGGCGGGGAGCTGTTTTTT
.	TRBV29-1	TRBJ2-3	.	CSVEFPVRSTDTQYF	TGCAGCGTTGAATTTCCTGTGCGGAGCACAGATACGCAGTATTTT
.	TRBV7-2	TRBJ1-2	.	CASSLGGPTIYGYTF	TGTGCCAGCAGCTTAGGCGGGCCGACCATCTATGGCTACACCTTC
TRBD1	TRBV5-1	TRBJ2-3	.	CASSSGTGTSDTQYF	TGCGCCAGCAGCTCCGGGACAGGGACTTCGGATACGCAGTATTTT
TRBD2	TRBV7-2	TRBJ2-5	.	CASSLVRWNLAGGPETQYF	TGTGCCAGCAGCTTAGTTCGCTGGAATCTCGCGGGAGGGCCGGAGACCCAGTACTTC
.	TRBV6-5	TRBJ2-4	once	CATKGVWDIQYF	TGTGCCACCAAGGGGGTTTGGGACATTCAGTACTTC
.	TRBV5-1	TRBJ2-5	.	CASSQGGVRGETQYF	TGCGCCAGCAGCCAAGGGGGGGTGAGGGGAGAGACCCAGTACTTC
.	TRBV3-1/TRBV3-2	TRBJ2-7	.	CASSPLHGEQYF	TGTGCCAGCAGCCCACTTCACGGCGAGCAGTACTTC
TRBD1	TRBV7-2	TRBJ1-6	.	CASSPDRGYNSPLHF	TGTGCCAGCAGCCCAGACAGGGGTTATAATTCACCCCTCCACTTT
.	TRBV5-4	TRBJ2-7	.	CASSFSNAGVSYEQYF	TGTGCCAGCAGCTTCTCGAACGCCGGGGTTTCCTACGAGCAGTACTTC
.	TRBV28	TRBJ1-4	.	CASSVTPGVPNEKLFF	TGTGCCAGCAGTGTTACGCCGGGGGTGCCTAATGAAAAACTGTTTTTT
.	TRBV5-1	TRBJ2-3	once	CASGLGGPDTQYF	TGCGCCAGCGGGTTGGGTGGCCCAGATACGCAGTATTTT
TRBD2	TRBV24-1	TRBJ2-3	.	CATSDLRGADTQYF	TGTGCCACCAGTGATTTACGGGGGGCAGATACGCAGTATTTT
TRBD1	TRBV7-3	TRBJ2-1	few	CASSRGQYNEQFF	TGTGCCAGCAGCCGGGGACAGTATAATGAGCAGTTCTTC
.	TRBV2	TRBJ1-5	.	CASSDPLNQPQHF	TGTGCCAGCAGTGATCCGTTAAATCAGCCCCAGCATTTT
.	TRBV5-1	TRBJ2-1	.	CASSLAPENNEQFF	TGCGCCAGCAGCTTGGCACCAGAAAACAATGAGCAGTTCTTC
.	TRBV19	TRBJ1-2	.	CATRPSGSTYTF	TGTGCCACTCGGCCAAGCGGCTCGACCTACACCTTC
.	TRBV7-6	TRBJ2-6	.	CASSLEDYSGANVLTF	TGTGCCAGCAGCTTAGAAGACTATTCTGGGGCCAACGTCCTGACTTTC
.	TRBV29-1	TRBJ1-5	.	CSVGGVNQPQHF	TGCAGCGTTGGCGGGGTCAATCAGCCCCAGCATTTT